This T cell receptor beta chain derives from a study of tumor and adjacent non-tumor tissue in lung cancer. Three rounds of nested PCR, following a modified ARM-PCR protocol, produced the TCRbeta library. Each CDR3 protein gets one entry after TCRdb re-called the multiplex PCR reads with MiXCR. The sample has approximately 62,000 distinct CDR3 sequences; about 55% are singletons. No cell sorting was done before RNA was extracted from the tissue. More than 3 cm separated this lung sample from the edge of the tumor. Germline assignment: CDR1 SGHRS and CDR2 YFSETQ. The CDR3 is made up of 15 amino acids. The ends lost 4 bases at V and 4 bases at J; junction bases unmatched: 3. General study points: Patients with more diverse tumor TCRs had worse survival. Tumor tissue had significantly higher TCR diversity than normal lung. Normal lung showed higher cumulative top 100 clone frequency than tumor.

This clonotype appeared many times. The antigen is unknown. This TCR was sampled from a man in his sixties or seventies with non-small cell lung cancer. Sequenced sample: distant non-tumor lung tissue. This chain uses TRBV5-1 with TRBJ2-7; 15 bases map to TRBD2. As DNA, the CDR3 is TGCGCCAGCAGCGGGGGACTAGCGGGGGGTTACGAGCAGTACTTC. Residues: CASSGGLAGGYEQYF.